The text below deals with one T cell receptor (beta chain). Its antigen is undetermined. This entry belongs to a study of OX40 agonist ivuxolimab in advanced cancers. Study-wide results and limits: Expanded clones belonging to CD8+ T cells outnumbered, on average, those of CD4+.

This CDR3 has 15 amino acids. CDR1 is SGHRS, CDR2 YFSETQ, per germline. V lost 0 bases and J lost 2, with 8 bases in between. The assay was immunoSEQ multiplex PCR, and TCRdb's table has in-frame clones only and misses some. The repertoire has almost 50,000 clones, more than 85% of them found once; the top ten carry 40% to 65%. No patient had autoimmune disease or received systemic immunosuppression. Sequenced here: CD4+ or CD8+ T cells sorted from blood, sampled in a trial of the OX40 agonist ivuxolimab. This receptor was taken from an adult with an advanced solid tumor such as melanoma, head and neck, liver or kidney cancer. This chain links TRBV5-1 with TRBJ1-4; tentative D call: TRBD1 (5 bases). Written as DNA, the CDR3 is TGCGCCAGCAGCTTGGATGGGGGGACTAATGAAAAACTGTTTTTT. Translated: CASSLDGGTNEKLFF.